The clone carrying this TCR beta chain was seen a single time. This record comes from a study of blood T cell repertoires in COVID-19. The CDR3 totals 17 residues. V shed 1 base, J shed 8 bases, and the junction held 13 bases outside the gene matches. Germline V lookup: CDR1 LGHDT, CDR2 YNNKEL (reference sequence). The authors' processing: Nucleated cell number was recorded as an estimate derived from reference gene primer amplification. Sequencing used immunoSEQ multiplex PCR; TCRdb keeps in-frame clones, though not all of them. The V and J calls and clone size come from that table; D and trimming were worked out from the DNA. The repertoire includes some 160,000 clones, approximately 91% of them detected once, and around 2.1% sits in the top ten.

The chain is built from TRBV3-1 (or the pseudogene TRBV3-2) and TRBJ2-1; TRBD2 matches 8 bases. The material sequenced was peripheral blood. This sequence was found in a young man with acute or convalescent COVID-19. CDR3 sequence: CASSQGETGLVIDEQFF. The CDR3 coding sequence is TGTGCCAGCAGCCAAGGGGAGACGGGACTAGTAATCGATGAGCAGTTCTTC.